Listed below are T cell receptor beta chains from one sample, sequenced in a study of PD-1 blockade in classical Hodgkin lymphoma. Produced via immunoSEQ multiplex PCR; TCRdb's table is partial and in-frame only. The sample includes about 64,000 clones, roughly 89% of them seen just once. The sequencing here drew on peripheral blood mononuclear cells (PBMCs), taken before the fourth cycle of nivolumab. These receptors were collected from a human donor with classical Hodgkin lymphoma. Both conserved end residues are part of each CDR3. D genes are given only for firm matches. Clone size is stated in some rows and not others, as once, few, many or a class when expanded.

TRBJ1-2 - - 14 TRBV6-1 CASSELTQGYGYTF TGTGCCAGCAGTGAGTTGACACAAGGCTATGGCTACACCTTC
TRBJ1-6 - - 14 TRBV30 CAWSLGSYNSPLHF TGTGCCTGGAGTCTTGGCTCCTATAATTCACCCCTCCACTTT
TRBJ2-1 - TRBD2 14 TRBV11-2 CASTFGSGDNEQFF TGTGCCAGCACCTTCGGGAGCGGGGACAATGAGCAGTTCTTC
TRBJ1-1 - - 14 TRBV11-2 CASSLDGREAEAFF TGTGCCAGCAGCTTAGACGGTAGGGAAGCTGAAGCTTTCTTT
TRBJ2-3 - - 12 TRBV2 CASKGSTDTQYF TGTGCCAGCAAGGGTAGCACAGATACGCAGTATTTT
TRBJ1-1 few - 13 TRBV29-1 CSVENLPNTEAFF TGCAGCGTTGAGAATCTTCCGAACACTGAAGCTTTCTTT
TRBJ1-4 - - 15 TRBV13 CASSLAGEVNEKLFF TGTGCCAGCAGCTTAGCAGGGGAGGTCAACGAAAAACTGTTTTTT
TRBJ2-7 - TRBD1 15 TRBV11-2 CASSLDGDRGYEQYF TGTGCCAGCAGCTTAGATGGGGACAGGGGGTACGAGCAGTACTTC
TRBJ1-6 - TRBD1 15 TRBV7-2 CASSLEQGANSPLHF TGTGCCAGCAGCTTAGAACAGGGGGCAAATTCACCCCTCCACTTT
TRBJ1-4 - - 12 TRBV30 CAWSAIKEKLFF TGTGCCTGGAGTGCAATAAAAGAAAAACTGTTTTTT
TRBJ1-2 - - 11 TRBV25-1 CASSGGYGYTF TGTGCCAGCAGTGGAGGGTATGGCTACACCTTC
TRBJ2-2 - - 11 TRBV2 CATRGTGELFF TGTGCCACCAGAGGAACCGGGGAGCTGTTTTTT
TRBJ1-1 once TRBD1 14 TRBV2 CASTEQGENTEAFF TGTGCCAGCACCGAGCAGGGGGAGAACACTGAAGCTTTCTTT
TRBJ1-1 - - 14 TRBV6-5 CASSYRREDTEAFF TGTGCCAGCAGTTACCGCAGGGAGGACACTGAAGCTTTCTTT
TRBJ2-2 - - 13 TRBV10-1 CASSELGVGELFF TGCGCCAGCAGTGAATTGGGAGTCGGGGAGCTGTTTTTT
TRBJ2-3 - - 15 TRBV5-6 CASSLERLDADTQYF TGTGCCAGCAGCTTGGAGCGGTTAGACGCAGATACGCAGTATTTT
TRBJ2-3 once TRBD1 15 TRBV6-1 CASRVDRVRTDTQYF TGTGCCAGCAGGGTGGACAGGGTTCGCACAGATACGCAGTATTTT
TRBJ2-1 once TRBD2 17 TRBV30 CAWSVWTSGGTYNEQFF TGTGCCTGGAGTGTATGGACTAGCGGGGGAACCTACAATGAGCAGTTCTTC
TRBJ2-7 - TRBD2 14 TRBV2 CASSLAGGYYEQYF TGTGCCAGCAGCCTAGCGGGGGGCTACTACGAGCAGTACTTC
TRBJ1-5 - - 14 TRBV19 CASSIIGTHQPQHF TGTGCCAGTAGTATTATTGGGACCCATCAGCCCCAGCATTTT
TRBJ1-5 - - 14 TRBV7-8 CASSLVEGPGPQHF TGTGCCAGCAGCCTCGTTGAGGGCCCAGGGCCCCAGCATTTT
TRBJ2-3 - - 12 TRBV19 CASSRDADTQYF TGTGCCAGTAGTAGGGACGCAGATACGCAGTATTTT
TRBJ1-1 - - 15 TRBV9 CASSKSGHQNTEAFF TGTGCCAGCAGTAAGTCGGGACATCAGAACACTGAAGCTTTCTTT
TRBJ2-1 - TRBD1 12 TRBV29-1 CSVPGTGVEQFF TGCAGCGTCCCCGGGACAGGGGTCGAGCAGTTCTTC
TRBJ1-2 - - 14 TRBV27 CASSLFGDTGGYTF TGTGCCAGCAGTTTATTTGGGGACACCGGCGGCTACACCTTC
TRBJ2-2 - - 13 TRBV5-4 CASSLGATGELFF TGTGCCAGCAGCTTAGGGGCGACCGGGGAGCTGTTTTTT
TRBJ2-2 - TRBD1 16 TRBV4-2 CASSPGRQGNTGELFF TGTGCCAGCAGCCCAGGGAGACAGGGGAACACCGGGGAGCTGTTTTTT
TRBJ1-5 - - 13 TRBV25-1 CASSKRGNQPQHF TGTGCCAGCAGTAAGAGGGGCAATCAGCCCCAGCATTTT
TRBJ1-5 - TRBD1 16 TRBV7-9 CASSLRQGAGNQPQHF TGTGCCAGCAGCCTACGACAGGGGGCCGGCAATCAGCCCCAGCATTTT
TRBJ2-7 - TRBD2 15 TRBV5-1 CASSLREVGSGKQYF TGCGCCAGCAGCTTGAGGGAGGTGGGCAGCGGGAAGCAGTACTTC
TRBJ2-1 - TRBD2 15 TRBV6-5 CASGKAGALYNEQFF TGTGCCAGCGGCAAAGCGGGGGCCCTTTACAATGAGCAGTTCTTC
TRBJ1-3 - - 16 TRBV18 CASSRPTEDSGNTIYF TGTGCCAGCTCCCGTCCCACCGAAGACTCCGGAAACACCATATATTTT
TRBJ2-3 once - 12 TRBV6-7 CASRDRTDTQYF TGTGCCTCCCGGGACCGCACAGATACGCAGTATTTT
TRBJ1-5 - - 15 TRBV5-1 CASSLAPDYDQPQHF TGCGCCAGCAGCTTGGCGCCGGACTATGACCAGCCCCAGCATTTT
TRBJ1-5 - - 13 TRBV19 CASIGQSNQPQHF TGTGCCAGTATAGGACAGAGTAATCAGCCCCAGCATTTT
TRBJ2-1 - - 16 TRBV10-3 CAISGTYWGLYNEQFF TGTGCCATCAGTGGTACCTACTGGGGGCTTTACAATGAGCAGTTCTTC